This passage covers 2 T cell receptor beta chains from one sample sequenced in a study of human T cells and chemical hapten exposure. The time point: pre-sensitization, week 0. Treatment of the sample: therapeutic diphenylcyclopropenone sensitization with weekly scalp DPC. One entry per CDR3 protein, called by TCRdb with MiXCR from the RACE reads. The sample gives roughly 80,000 distinct CDR3 sequences, 12% to 15% of which show up once; about 4.6% is in the top ten. The specimen was whole blood, collected in connection with sensitization to the hapten diphenylcyclopropenone (DPC). The receptors were gathered from a woman in her 50s with alopecia areata. Some clones in this sample may be carry-over from other donors' samples.

This clonotype was seen only a few times. The chain has TRBV7-6 and TRBJ2-7; D gene unclear. This CDR3 contains 17 residues. Germline V CDR1 and CDR2: SGHVS, FNYEAQ. The V and J ends lost 0 bases and 2 bases respectively, with 17 bases between them. CDR3 amino acids: CASSLAGSYIDPYEQYF. As DNA, the CDR3 is TGTGCCAGCAGCTTAGCTGGTTCGTATATAGATCCCTACGAGCAGTACTTC.

J is TRBJ2-5 and V is TRBV6-1; D uncertain. The germline CDR1 and CDR2 sequences are MNHNS and SASEGT. Trimming left V 10 bases short and J 1 base short, with 13 bases between. The CDR3 covers 13 residues. CDR3 region: CAILRSFQETQYF. CDR3 in DNA: TGTGCCATCCTGCGTAGTTTCCAAGAGACCCAGTACTTC.